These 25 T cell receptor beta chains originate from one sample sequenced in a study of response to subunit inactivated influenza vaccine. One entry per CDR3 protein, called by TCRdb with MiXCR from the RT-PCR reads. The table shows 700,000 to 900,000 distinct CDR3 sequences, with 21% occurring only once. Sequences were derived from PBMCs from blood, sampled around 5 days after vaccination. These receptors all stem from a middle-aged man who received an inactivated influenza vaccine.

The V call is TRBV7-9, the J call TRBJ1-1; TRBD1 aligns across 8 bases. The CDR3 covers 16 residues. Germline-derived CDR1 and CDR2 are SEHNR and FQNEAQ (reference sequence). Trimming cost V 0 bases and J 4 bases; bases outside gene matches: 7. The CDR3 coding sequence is TGTGCCAGCAGCTTAGCATCCGGGACAGGCGGCACTGAAGCTTTCTTT. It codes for CASSLASGTGGTEAFF.

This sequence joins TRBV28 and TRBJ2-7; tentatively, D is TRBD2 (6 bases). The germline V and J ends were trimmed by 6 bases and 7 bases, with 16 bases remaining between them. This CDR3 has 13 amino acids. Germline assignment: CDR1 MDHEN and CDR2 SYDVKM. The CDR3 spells CASRTHGEEEQYF. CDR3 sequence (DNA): TGTGCCAGCAGAACGCACGGGGAGGAAGAGCAGTACTTC.

The CDR3 here is CASGLTGGANTIYF. Written as DNA, the CDR3 is TGTGCCAGCGGCTTGACAGGGGGCGCAAACACCATATATTTT. The chain joins TRBV6-1 to TRBJ1-3; 10 bases fit TRBD1. CDR1 and CDR2 from the germline V gene are MNHNS and SASEGT. The CDR3 has 14 amino acids. V dropped 8 bases and J dropped 6; count of bases not matched to a gene: 7.

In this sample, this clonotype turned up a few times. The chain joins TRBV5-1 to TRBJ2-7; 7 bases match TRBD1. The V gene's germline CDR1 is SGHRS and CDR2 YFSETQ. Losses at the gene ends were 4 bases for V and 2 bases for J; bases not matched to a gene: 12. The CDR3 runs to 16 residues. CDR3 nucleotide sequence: TGCGCCAGCAGCCCAAAACTGACAGGGCGGACCTACGAGCAGTACTTC. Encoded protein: CASSPKLTGRTYEQYF.

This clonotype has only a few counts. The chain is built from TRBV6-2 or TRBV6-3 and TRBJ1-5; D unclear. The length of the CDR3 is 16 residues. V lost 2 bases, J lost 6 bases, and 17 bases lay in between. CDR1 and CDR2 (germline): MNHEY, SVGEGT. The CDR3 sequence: CASSYNLGSGSQPQHF. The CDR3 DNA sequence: TGTGCCAGCAGTTACAATTTGGGAAGTGGGAGTCAGCCCCAGCATTTT.

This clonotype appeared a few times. DNA of the CDR3: TGCGCCAGCCGTCGGACAGGGCGTGGGGCCAACGTCCTGACTTTC. Translated: CASRRTGRGANVLTF. The chain employs TRBV5-1 and TRBJ2-6; 8 bases line up with TRBD1. This CDR3 region has 15 residues. Germline CDR1 SGHRS, CDR2 YFSETQ. Trimming at V came to 7 bases and at J to 3 bases, leaving 6 bases not matched to a gene. The whole variable domain, remainder taken from reference TRBV5-1 and TRBJ2-6, is KAGVTQTPRYLIKTRGQQVTLSCSPISGHRSVSWYQQTPGQGLQFLFEYFSETQRNKGNFPGRFSGRQFSNSRSEMNVSTLELGDSALYLCASRRTGRGANVLTFGAGSRLTVL.

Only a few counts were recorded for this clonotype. The CDR3 loop reads CASSLERERGSPLHF. CDR3 DNA: TGTGCCAGCAGCCTAGAAAGGGAGCGGGGTTCACCCCTCCACTTT. The rearrangement uses TRBV6-2 or TRBV6-3 and TRBJ1-6; D unclear. The CDR3 has 15 amino acids. In germline, CDR1 is MNHEY, CDR2 SVGEGT. V was clipped by 6 bases and J by 9 bases, with 18 bases between them.

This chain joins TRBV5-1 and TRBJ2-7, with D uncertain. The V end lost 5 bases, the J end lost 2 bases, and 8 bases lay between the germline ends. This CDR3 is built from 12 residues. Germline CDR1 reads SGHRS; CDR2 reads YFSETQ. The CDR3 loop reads CASRKGTYEQYF. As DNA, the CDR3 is TGCGCCAGCAGAAAGGGAACCTACGAGCAGTACTTC.

This CDR3 is CASSVGPLDVRSYEQYF. In DNA form, the CDR3 reads TGTGCCAGCAGCGTAGGCCCCTTAGATGTCCGCTCCTACGAGCAGTACTTC. The chain recombines TRBV9 with TRBJ2-7; D ambiguous. There are 17 residues in the CDR3. Trimming removed 0 bases at V and 0 bases at J, with 16 bases between. In germline, CDR1 is SGDLS, CDR2 YYNGEE.

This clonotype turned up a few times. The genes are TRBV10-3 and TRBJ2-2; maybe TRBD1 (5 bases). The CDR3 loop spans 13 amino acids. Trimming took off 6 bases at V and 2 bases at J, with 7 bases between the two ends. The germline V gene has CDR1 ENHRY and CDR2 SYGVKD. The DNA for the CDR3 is TGTGCCATCAGGACAGATAACACCGGGGAGCTGTTTTTT. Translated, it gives CAIRTDNTGELFF.

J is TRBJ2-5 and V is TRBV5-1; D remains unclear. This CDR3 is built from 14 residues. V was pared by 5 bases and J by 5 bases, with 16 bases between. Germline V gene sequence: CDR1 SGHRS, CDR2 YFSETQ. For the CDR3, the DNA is TGCGCCAGCAGACAAAACGGTGGTGGGGAGACCCAGTACTTC. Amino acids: CASRQNGGGETQYF.

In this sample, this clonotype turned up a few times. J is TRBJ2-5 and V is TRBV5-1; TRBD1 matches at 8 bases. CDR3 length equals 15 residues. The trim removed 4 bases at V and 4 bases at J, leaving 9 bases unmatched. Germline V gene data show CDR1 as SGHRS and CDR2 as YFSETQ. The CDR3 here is CASSPFAGGPETQYF. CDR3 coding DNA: TGCGCCAGCAGCCCCTTCGCAGGGGGCCCAGAGACCCAGTACTTC.

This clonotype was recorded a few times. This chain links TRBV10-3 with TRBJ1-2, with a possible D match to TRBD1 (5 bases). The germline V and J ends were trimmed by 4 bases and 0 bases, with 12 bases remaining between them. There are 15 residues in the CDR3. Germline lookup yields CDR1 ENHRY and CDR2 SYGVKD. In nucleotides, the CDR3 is TGTGCCATCAGTGGAATTCGGGGCCCTAACTATGGCTACACCTTC. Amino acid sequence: CAISGIRGPNYGYTF.

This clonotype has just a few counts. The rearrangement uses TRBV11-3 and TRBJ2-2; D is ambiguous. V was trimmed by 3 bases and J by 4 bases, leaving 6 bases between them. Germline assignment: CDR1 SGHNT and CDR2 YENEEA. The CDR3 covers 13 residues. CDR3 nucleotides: TGTGCCAGCAGCTTGATAAGCACCGGGGAGCTGTTTTTT. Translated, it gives CASSLISTGELFF.

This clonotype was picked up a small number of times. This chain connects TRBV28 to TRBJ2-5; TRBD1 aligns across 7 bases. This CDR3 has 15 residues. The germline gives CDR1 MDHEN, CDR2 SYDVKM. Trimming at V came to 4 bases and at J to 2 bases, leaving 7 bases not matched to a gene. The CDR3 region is CASSSARQGQETQYF. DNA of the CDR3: TGTGCCAGCAGTTCCGCACGACAGGGACAAGAGACCCAGTACTTC.

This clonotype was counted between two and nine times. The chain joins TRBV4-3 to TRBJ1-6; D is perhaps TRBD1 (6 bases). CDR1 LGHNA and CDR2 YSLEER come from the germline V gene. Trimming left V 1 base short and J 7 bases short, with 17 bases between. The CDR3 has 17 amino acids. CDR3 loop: CASSQGRDTVWNSPLHF. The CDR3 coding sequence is TGCGCCAGCAGCCAAGGCCGGGACACCGTTTGGAATTCACCCCTCCACTTT.

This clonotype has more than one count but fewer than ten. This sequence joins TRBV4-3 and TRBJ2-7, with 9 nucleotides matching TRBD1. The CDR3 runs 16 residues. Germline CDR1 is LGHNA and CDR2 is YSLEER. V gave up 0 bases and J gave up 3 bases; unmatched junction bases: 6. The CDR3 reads CASSQEHGQGNYEQYF. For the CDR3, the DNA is TGCGCCAGCAGCCAAGAACACGGACAGGGGAACTACGAGCAGTACTTC.

As DNA, the CDR3 is TGTGCCAGCAGTTACAGGCAGAACTACGAGCAGTACTTC. As protein: CASSYRQNYEQYF. The rearrangement joins TRBV6-5 to TRBJ2-7; D gene uncertain. This CDR3 spans 13 amino acids. The V and J ends lost 2 bases and 3 bases respectively, with 8 bases between them. Germline CDR1 is MNHEY and CDR2 is SVGAGI.

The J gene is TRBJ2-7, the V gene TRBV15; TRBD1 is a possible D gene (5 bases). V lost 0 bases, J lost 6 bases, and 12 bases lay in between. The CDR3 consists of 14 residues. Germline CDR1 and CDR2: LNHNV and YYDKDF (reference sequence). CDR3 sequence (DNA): TGTGCCACCAGCAGAGATTTCAGGGCGACCGAGCAGTACTTC. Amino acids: CATSRDFRATEQYF.

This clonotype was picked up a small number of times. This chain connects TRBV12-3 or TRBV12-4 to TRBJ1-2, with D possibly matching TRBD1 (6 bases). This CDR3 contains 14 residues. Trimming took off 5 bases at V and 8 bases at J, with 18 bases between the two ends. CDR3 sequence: CASSPSNRAGGYTF. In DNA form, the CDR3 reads TGTGCCAGCAGTCCCTCTAACAGGGCAGGAGGCTACACCTTC.

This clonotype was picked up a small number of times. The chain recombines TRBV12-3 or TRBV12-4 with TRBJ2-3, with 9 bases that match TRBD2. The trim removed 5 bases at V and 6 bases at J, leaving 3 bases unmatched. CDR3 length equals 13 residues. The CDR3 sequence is CASSRTSGDTQYF. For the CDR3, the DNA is TGTGCCAGCAGTCGAACTAGCGGGGATACGCAGTATTTT.

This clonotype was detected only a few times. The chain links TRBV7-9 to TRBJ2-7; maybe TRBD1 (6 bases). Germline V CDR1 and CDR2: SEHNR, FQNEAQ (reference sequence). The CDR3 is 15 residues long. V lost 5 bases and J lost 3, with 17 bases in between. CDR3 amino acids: CASSPGRRDNYEQYF. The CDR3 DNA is TGTGCCAGCAGCCCGGGAAGAAGGGACAACTACGAGCAGTACTTC. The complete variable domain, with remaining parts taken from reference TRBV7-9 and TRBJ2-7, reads DTGVSQNPRHKITKRGQNVTFRCDPISEHNRLYWYRQTLGQGPEFLTYFQNEAQLEKSRLLSDRFSAERPKGSFSTLEIQRTEQGDSAMYLCASSPGRRDNYEQYFGPGTRLTVT.

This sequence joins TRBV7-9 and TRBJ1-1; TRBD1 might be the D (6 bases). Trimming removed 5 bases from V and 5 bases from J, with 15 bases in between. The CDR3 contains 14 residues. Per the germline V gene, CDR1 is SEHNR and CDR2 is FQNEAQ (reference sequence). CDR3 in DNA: TGTGCCAGCAGCGCTCTGGGGGCAGGGACTGAAGCTTTCTTT. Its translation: CASSALGAGTEAFF.

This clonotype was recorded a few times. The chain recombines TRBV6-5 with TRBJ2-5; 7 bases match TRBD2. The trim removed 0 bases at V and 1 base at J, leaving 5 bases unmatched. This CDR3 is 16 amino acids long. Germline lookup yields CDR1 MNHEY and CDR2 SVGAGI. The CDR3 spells CASSYSRREPQETQYF. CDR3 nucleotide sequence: TGTGCCAGCAGTTACTCGAGGCGGGAGCCCCAAGAGACCCAGTACTTC.

CDR3 protein: CSARPGLAGYRDEQFF. CDR3 DNA: TGCAGTGCCCGCCCGGGACTAGCGGGATATCGCGATGAGCAGTTCTTC. The chain is built from TRBV20-1 and TRBJ2-1; 13 nucleotides line up with TRBD2. Germline V gene lookup returns CDR1 DFQATT and CDR2 SNEGSKA (reference sequence). The CDR3 has 16 amino acids. The ends lost 6 bases at V and 8 bases at J; junction bases unmatched: 13.